What follows are 10 T cell receptor beta chains derived from one specimen sequenced in a study of T cell repertoires in cytomegalovirus infection. These receptors' antigens are unknown. MiXCR, run by TCRdb on the reads, gives a single entry per CDR3 protein. The data show approximately 1,000,000 distinct CDR3 sequences, 31% seen once. This specimen consisted of cultured CD8+ T cells from PBMCs, obtained from culture after CMV antigen stimulation. These TCRs come from a human donor in good health (CMV status not recorded). Some clones in this sample may be carry-over from other donors' samples.

This clonotype appeared a single time. The chain uses TRBV5-5 and TRBJ2-7; TRBD1 agrees at 7 bases. Germline V CDR1 and CDR2: SGHKS, YYEKEE (reference sequence). Trimming cost V 3 bases and J 5 bases; bases outside gene matches: 5. This CDR3 region has 13 residues. The CDR3 loop is CASSSRTGDEQYV. In DNA, the CDR3 is TGTGCCAGCAGCTCGAGAACAGGGGACGAGCAGTACGTC.

This clonotype showed up just a few times. The chain has TRBV7-9 and TRBJ2-7, with D possibly being TRBD2 (6 bases). Between the trimmed V and J ends, which lost 5 bases and 5 bases, there was a span of 10 bases. Germline V gene lookup returns CDR1 SEHNR and CDR2 FQNEAQ (reference sequence). This CDR3 region has 12 residues. The CDR3, as DNA: TGTGCCAGCAGCGCGGGGTCCCACGAGCAGTACTTC. Its protein product is CASSAGSHEQYF.

V and J are TRBV7-9 and TRBJ2-4, with no clear D. V lost 5 bases, J lost 0 bases, and 17 bases lay in between. The length of the CDR3 is 17 residues. CDR1 is SEHNR, CDR2 FQNEAQ, per germline (reference sequence). DNA of the CDR3: TGTGCCAGCAGCCCTCCGGTCCATGGGGTAGCCAAAAACATTCAGTACTTC. Protein product: CASSPPVHGVAKNIQYF. Drawing the rest from reference TRBV7-9 and TRBJ2-4, the complete variable domain is DTGVSQNPRHKITKRGQNVTFRCDPISEHNRLYWYRQTLGQGPEFLTYFQNEAQLEKSRLLSDRFSAERPKGSFSTLEIQRTEQGDSAMYLCASSPPVHGVAKNIQYFGAGTRLSVL.

The chain has TRBV5-6 and TRBJ2-5, with TRBD2 as a possible D gene (5 bases). Germline V gene data show CDR1 as SGHDT and CDR2 as YYEEEE. CDR3 length: 14 residues. V lost 4 bases, J lost 0 bases, and 10 bases lay in between. CDR3 DNA sequence: TGTGCCAGCAGCGTCCGGGAATACCAAGAGACCCAGTACTTC. Translated, it gives CASSVREYQETQYF.

This clonotype appeared a few times. The chain joins TRBV6-2 or TRBV6-3 to TRBJ2-7; maybe TRBD1 (5 bases). V lost 8 bases to trimming and J lost 3 bases, with 17 bases between them. The CDR3 length is 14 residues. Germline V gives CDR1 MNHEY, CDR2 SVGEGT. The CDR3 DNA reads TGTGCCAGCTTCTATGGGGCAGGGAACTACGAGCAGTACTTC. Translated: CASFYGAGNYEQYF.

J is TRBJ1-2 and V is TRBV12-3 or TRBV12-4; D not certain. The CDR3 runs to 14 residues. V lost 2 bases, J lost 5 bases, and 12 bases lay in between. In DNA, the CDR3 is TGTGCCAGCAGTTTACGACCGGAGGAGTATGGCTACACCTTC. Translation gives CASSLRPEEYGYTF.

This clonotype was seen a few times. The chain links TRBV12-3 or TRBV12-4 to TRBJ1-1; a possible D gene is TRBD1 (5 bases). With 7 bases removed from V and 0 bases from J, the gap between germline ends came to 12 bases. The CDR3 runs 14 residues. DNA of the CDR3: TGTGCCAGCAACCCCGGGGGATTGAACACTGAAGCTTTCTTT. Amino acids: CASNPGGLNTEAFF.

The chain uses TRBV28 and TRBJ1-2; 9 bases align to TRBD1. CDR3 length: 17 residues. V was clipped by 6 bases and J by 8 bases; unmatched bases: 19. Germline V gene sequence: CDR1 MDHEN, CDR2 SYDVKM. The CDR3 spells CASSSRQGVAAFDGYTF. The CDR3 nucleotides read TGTGCCAGCAGCAGCCGACAGGGGGTCGCCGCGTTTGACGGCTACACCTTC.

This clonotype was seen repeatedly, ten times or more. The V gene is TRBV7-2, the J gene TRBJ2-3; D may be TRBD1 (6 bases). Germline CDR1 is SGHTA and CDR2 is FQGNSA. The V end lost 1 base, the J end lost 4 bases, and 15 bases lay between the germline ends. The CDR3 extends over 16 amino acids. The CDR3 nucleotides read TGTGCCAGCAGCTTAGACAGGGTTCCCTTTGCAGATACGCAGTATTTT. Translation gives CASSLDRVPFADTQYF.

The genes are TRBV4-2 and TRBJ2-1; perhaps D is TRBD1 or TRBD2 (5 bases each). The ends were cut back, 0 bases at V and 0 bases at J, with 15 bases in the middle. The CDR3 totals 18 residues. Germline V gene sequence: CDR1 LGHNA, CDR2 YNFKEQ. The CDR3 region is CASSQDSSGTSSYNEQFF. CDR3 DNA: TGTGCCAGCAGCCAAGATAGCTCTGGGACGAGCTCCTACAATGAGCAGTTCTTC.